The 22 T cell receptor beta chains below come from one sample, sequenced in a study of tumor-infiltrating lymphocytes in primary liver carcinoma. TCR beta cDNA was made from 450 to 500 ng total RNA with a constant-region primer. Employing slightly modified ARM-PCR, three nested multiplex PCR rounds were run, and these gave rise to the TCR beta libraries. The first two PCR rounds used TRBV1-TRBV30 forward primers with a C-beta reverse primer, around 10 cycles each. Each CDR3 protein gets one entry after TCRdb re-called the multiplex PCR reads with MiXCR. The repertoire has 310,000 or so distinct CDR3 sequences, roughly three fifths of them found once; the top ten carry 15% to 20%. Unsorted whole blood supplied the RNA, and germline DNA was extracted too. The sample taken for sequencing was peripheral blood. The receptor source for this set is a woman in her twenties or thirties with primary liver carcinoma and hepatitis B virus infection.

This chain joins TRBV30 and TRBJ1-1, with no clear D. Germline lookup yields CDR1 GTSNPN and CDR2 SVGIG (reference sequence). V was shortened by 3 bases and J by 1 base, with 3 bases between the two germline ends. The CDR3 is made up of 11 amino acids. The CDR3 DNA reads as TGTGCCTGGAGGTGGAACACTGAAGCTTTCTTT. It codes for CAWRWNTEAFF. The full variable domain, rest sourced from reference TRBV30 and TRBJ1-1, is SQTIHQWPATLVQPVGSPLSLECTVEGTSNPNLYWYRQAAGRGLQLLFYSVGIGQISSEVPQNLSASRPQDRQFILSSKKLLLSDSGFYLCAWRWNTEAFFGQGTRLTVV.

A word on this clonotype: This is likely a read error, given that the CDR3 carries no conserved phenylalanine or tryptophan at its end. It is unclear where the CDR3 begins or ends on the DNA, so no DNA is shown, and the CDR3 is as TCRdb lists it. The CDR3 loop reads CASSPGGSGGYTDTLYL. This rearrangement joins TRBV11-2 to TRBJ2-3. Per germline, CDR1 SGHAT and CDR2 FQNNGV. Both ends counted, the CDR3 spans 17 residues.

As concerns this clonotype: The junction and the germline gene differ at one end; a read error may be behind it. CDR3 nucleotides: TGCGCCAGCAGTACCAGCGGGAGCGGCACAGATAGGCAGTACTTT. The encoded protein is CASSTSGSGTDRQYF. The chain joins TRBV4-3 to TRBJ2-3, with 8 bases fitting TRBD2. Germline lookup yields CDR1 LGHNA and CDR2 YSLEER. The CDR3 runs 15 residues.

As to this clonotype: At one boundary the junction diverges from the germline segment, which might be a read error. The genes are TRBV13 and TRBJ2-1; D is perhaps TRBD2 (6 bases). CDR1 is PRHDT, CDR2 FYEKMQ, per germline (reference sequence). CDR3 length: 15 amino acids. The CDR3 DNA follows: TGTGCCAGCAGCTTAGGCCTATCCGGGAGCAATGAGCTGTTCTTC. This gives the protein CASSLGLSGSNELFF.

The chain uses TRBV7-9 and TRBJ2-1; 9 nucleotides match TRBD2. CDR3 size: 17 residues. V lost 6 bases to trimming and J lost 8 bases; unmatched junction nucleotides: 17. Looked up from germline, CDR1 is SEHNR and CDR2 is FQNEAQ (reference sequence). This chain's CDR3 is CASRPRGSGSEVDEQFF. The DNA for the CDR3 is TGTGCCAGCAGGCCCCGTGGTAGCGGGAGCGAGGTCGATGAGCAGTTCTTC.

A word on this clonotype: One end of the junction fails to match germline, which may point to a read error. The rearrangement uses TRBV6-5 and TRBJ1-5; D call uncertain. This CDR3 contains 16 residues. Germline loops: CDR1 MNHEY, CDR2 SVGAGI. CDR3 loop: CVSSYSFPYSNQPQHF. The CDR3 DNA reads TGTGTCAGCAGTTACTCCTTCCCTTATAGCAATCAGCCCCAGCATTTT.

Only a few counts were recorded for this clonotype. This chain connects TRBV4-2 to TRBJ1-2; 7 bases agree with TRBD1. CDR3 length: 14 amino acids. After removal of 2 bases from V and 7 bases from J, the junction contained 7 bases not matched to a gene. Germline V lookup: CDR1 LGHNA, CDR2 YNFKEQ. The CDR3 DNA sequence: TGTGCCAGCAGCCAACTACAGGGGCTGGGTGGCTACACCTTC. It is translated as CASSQLQGLGGYTF.

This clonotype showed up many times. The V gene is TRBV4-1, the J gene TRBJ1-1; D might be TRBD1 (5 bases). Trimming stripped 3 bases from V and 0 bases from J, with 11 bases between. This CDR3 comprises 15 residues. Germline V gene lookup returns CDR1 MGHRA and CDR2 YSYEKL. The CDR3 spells CASSQSGTVNTEAFF. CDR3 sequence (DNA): TGCGCCAGCAGCCAGTCTGGGACCGTGAACACTGAAGCTTTCTTT.

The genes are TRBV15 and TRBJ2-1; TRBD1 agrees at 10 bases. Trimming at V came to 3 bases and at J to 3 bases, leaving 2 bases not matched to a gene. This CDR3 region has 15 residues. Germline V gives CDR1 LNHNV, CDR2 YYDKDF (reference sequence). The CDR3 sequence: CATSSRTGGYNEQFF. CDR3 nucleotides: TGTGCCACCAGCAGTCGGACAGGGGGCTACAATGAGCAGTTCTTC.

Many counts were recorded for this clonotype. This CDR3 is CASIKGQIAKNIQYF. As DNA, the CDR3 is TGTGCCAGCATAAAGGGACAGATAGCCAAAAACATTCAGTACTTC. This chain links TRBV6-6 with TRBJ2-4, with 7 bases aligning to TRBD1. V lost 7 bases to trimming and J lost 0 bases; unmatched junction nucleotides: 6. The CDR3 consists of 15 residues. The germline V gene encodes CDR1 MNHNY and CDR2 SVGAGI (reference sequence).

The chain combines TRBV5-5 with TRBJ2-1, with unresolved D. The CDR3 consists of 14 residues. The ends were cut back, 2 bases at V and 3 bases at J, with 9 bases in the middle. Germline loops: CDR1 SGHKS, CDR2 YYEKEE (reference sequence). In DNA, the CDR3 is TGTGCCAGCAGCTTTGGGCAGAGCTACAATGAGCAGTTCTTC. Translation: CASSFGQSYNEQFF.

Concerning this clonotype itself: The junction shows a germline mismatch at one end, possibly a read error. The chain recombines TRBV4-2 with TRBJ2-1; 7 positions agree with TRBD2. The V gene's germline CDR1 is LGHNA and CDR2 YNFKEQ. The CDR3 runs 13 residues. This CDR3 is CASSFALANEQSF. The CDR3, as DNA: TGTGCCAGCAGCTTCGCACTAGCGAATGAGCAGTCCTTC.

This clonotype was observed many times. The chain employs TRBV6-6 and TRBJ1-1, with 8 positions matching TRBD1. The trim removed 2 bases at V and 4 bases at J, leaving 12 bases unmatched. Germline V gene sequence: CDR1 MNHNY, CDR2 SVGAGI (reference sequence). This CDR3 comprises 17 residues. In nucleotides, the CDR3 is TGTGCCAGCAGTTACGGAGACCCCAGGGGGCAGGTCACTGAAGCTTTCTTT. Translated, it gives CASSYGDPRGQVTEAFF.

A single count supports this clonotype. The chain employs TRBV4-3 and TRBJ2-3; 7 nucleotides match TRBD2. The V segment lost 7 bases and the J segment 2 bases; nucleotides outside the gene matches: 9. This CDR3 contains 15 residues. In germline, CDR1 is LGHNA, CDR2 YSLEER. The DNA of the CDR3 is TGCGCCAGCAACACGGGGGAGGGGTTCACAGATACGCAGTATTTT. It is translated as CASNTGEGFTDTQYF.

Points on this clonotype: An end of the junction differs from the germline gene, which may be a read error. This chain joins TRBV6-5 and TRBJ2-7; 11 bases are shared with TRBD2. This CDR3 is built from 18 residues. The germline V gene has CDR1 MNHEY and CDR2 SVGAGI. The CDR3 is CASSYLELAGEQPYEQYF. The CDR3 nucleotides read TGTGCTAGCAGTTACTTAGAACTAGCGGGAGAGCAACCTTACGAGCAGTACTTC.

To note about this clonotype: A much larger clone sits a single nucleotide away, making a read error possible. CDR3 in amino acids: CASIQELGSGANVLTF. In DNA form, the CDR3 reads TGTGCCAGCATCCAAGAATTGGGCTCTGGGGCCAACGTCCTGACTTTC. V and J are TRBV4-2 and TRBJ2-6; D is unresolved. CDR3 length: 16 amino acids. Germline V gene data show CDR1 as LGHNA and CDR2 as YNFKEQ.

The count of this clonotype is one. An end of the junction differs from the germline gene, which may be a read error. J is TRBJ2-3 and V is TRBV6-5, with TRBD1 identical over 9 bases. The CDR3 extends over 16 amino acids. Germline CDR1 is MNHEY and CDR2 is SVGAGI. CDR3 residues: CTSSRNRDRVANTQYF. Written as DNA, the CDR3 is TGTACCAGCAGTAGAAACAGGGACAGGGTGGCAAATACGCAGTATTTT.

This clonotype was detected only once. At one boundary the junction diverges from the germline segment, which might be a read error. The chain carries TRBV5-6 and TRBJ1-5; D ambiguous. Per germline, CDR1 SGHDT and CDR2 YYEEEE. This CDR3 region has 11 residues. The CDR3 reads CASSCNQLQHF. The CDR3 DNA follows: TGTGCCAGCAGCTGCAATCAGCTCCAGCATTTT. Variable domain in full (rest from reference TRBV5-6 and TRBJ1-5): DAGVTQSPTHLIKTRGQQVTLRCSPKSGHDTVSWYQQALGQGPQFIFQYYEEEERQRGNFPDRFSGHQFPNYSSELNVNALLLGDSALYLCASSCNQLQHFGDGTRLSIL.

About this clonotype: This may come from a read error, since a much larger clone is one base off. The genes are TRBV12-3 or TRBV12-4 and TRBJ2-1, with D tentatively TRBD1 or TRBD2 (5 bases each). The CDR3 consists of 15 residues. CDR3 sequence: CASSPWGSSYNELFF. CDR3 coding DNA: TGTGCCAGCAGCCCTTGGGGGAGCTCCTACAATGAGCTGTTCTTC.

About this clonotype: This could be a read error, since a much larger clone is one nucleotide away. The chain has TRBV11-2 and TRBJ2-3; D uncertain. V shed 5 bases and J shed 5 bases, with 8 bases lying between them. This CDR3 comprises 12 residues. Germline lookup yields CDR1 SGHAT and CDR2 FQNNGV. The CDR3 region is CASSTVKDTQYF. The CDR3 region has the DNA TGTGCCAGCAGCACAGTGAAAGATACGCAGTATTTT.

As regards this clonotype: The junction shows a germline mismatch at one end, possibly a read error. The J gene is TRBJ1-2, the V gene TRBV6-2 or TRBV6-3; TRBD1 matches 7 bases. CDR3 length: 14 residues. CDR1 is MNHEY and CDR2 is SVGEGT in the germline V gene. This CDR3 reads CASSPRQGHYDYTF. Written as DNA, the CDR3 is TGTGCCAGCAGTCCGCGACAGGGACACTATGACTACACCTTC.

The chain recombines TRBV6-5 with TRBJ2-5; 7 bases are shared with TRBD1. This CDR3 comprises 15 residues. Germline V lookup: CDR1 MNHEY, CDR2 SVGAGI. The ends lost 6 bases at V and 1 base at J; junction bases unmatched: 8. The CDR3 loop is CASRISRDSQETQYF. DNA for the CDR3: TGTGCCAGCAGAATTTCCCGGGACAGCCAAGAGACCCAGTACTTC.